This T cell receptor beta chain appears in the sequencing data of a study of identical twins. The CDR3 totals 18 residues. Germline CDR1 and CDR2: SGHVS and FNYEAQ. V shed 3 bases, J shed 7 bases, and the junction held 20 bases outside the gene matches. MiXCR, run by TCRdb on the 5' RACE reads, gives a single entry per CDR3 protein. The data show 500,000 or so distinct CDR3 sequences, around 14% seen once. Another study also made use of these data, one on yellow fever vaccine responses in identical twins.

The TCR was taken from a woman aged 18-29 years in good health. The chain links TRBV7-6 to TRBJ2-5; 7 nucleotides agree with TRBD1. Sequenced input: CD4+ T cells sorted from blood. The CDR3 spells CASSLGTVPISFSGTQYF. In nucleotides, the CDR3 is TGTGCCAGCAGCTTGGGGACAGTCCCTATCTCTTTTTCGGGGACCCAGTACTTC.